This T cell receptor (beta chain) is from a study of CD4 T cells in relation to SARS-CoV-2 and coronaviruses. Study background: After roughly ten days of antigen culture, PBMC TCR beta CDR3s were sequenced. Study outcomes and limitations: No crossreactivity against non-spike viral proteins was tested here.

As regards this clone: Its antigen is as yet unknown.

CD4+ T cells from unexposed donors were obtained before the COVID-19 pandemic (2011-2018). Isolation of CD4+ T cells took place after about eleven days in culture. Assay: immunoSEQ multiplex PCR; the TCRdb copy retains only in-frame clones and omits some. The repertoire has approximately 26,000 clones, around 78% of them found once; the top ten carry 20% to 25%. Sequenced material: CD4+ T cells from PBMCs, cultured in vitro. This TCR was sampled from a human donor in good health.

The CDR3 spells CASSKDRLPDTIYF. CDR3 nucleotide sequence: TGTGCCAGCAGTAAGGACAGGCTCCCGGACACCATATATTTT. The V gene is TRBV6-2 or TRBV6-3, the J gene TRBJ1-3; 7 bases are shared with TRBD1. CDR3 length: 14 residues. Losses at the gene ends were 5 bases for V and 8 bases for J; bases not matched to a gene: 9. CDR1 MNHEY and CDR2 SVGEGT come from the germline V gene.